These 20 T cell receptor beta chains originate from one sample sequenced in a study of cytomegalovirus exposure and HLA in healthy donors. The primer mix had 60 Vbeta and 13 Jbeta primers. Profiled with immunoSEQ multiplex PCR; TCRdb holds only in-frame clones, not every one. The sample lists 130,000 or so clones, around nine tenths occurring once. The sample comprised PBMCs. These receptor sequences come from a woman under 40 in good health and CMV-seronegative.

The chain links TRBV7-2 to TRBJ2-7; D is uncertain. Trimming stripped 3 bases from V and 0 bases from J, with 12 bases between. Germline V CDR1 and CDR2: SGHTA, FQGNSA. This CDR3 spans 15 amino acids. The CDR3 nucleotides read TGTGCCAGCAGCTTGTTGCCAGACAACTCCTACGAGCAGTACTTC. Translation: CASSLLPDNSYEQYF.

This chain links TRBV7-9 with TRBJ2-7; 10 nucleotides agree with TRBD1. The length of the CDR3 is 14 residues. The V gene end was trimmed by 7 bases and the J gene end by 5 bases; junction bases not matched to a gene: 8. CDR1 SEHNR and CDR2 FQNEAQ come from the germline V gene (reference sequence). The CDR3 spells CASTRLGQGNEQYF. In DNA form, the CDR3 reads TGTGCCAGCACCAGACTGGGACAGGGGAACGAGCAGTACTTC.

The V gene is TRBV7-8, the J gene TRBJ2-4; 9 bases align to TRBD1. The CDR3 runs 17 residues. V lost 3 bases, J lost 3 bases, and 9 bases stayed unmatched. Germline CDR1 and CDR2: SGHVS and FQNEAQ. CDR3 nucleotide sequence: TGTGCCAGCAGCTTCCCACCGGGACAGGGAGGCAAAAACATTCAGTACTTC. It is translated as CASSFPPGQGGKNIQYF.

This clone turned up a few times. The chain combines TRBV4-2 with TRBJ1-1, with D possibly being TRBD1 (6 bases). Trimming left V 4 bases short and J 4 bases short, with 13 bases between. There are 14 residues in the CDR3. The germline CDR1 and CDR2 sequences are LGHNA and YNFKEQ. DNA for the CDR3: TGTGCCAGCAGCCCACTGCAGGGGACCACTGAAGCTTTCTTT. Residues: CASSPLQGTTEAFF.

The J gene is TRBJ2-3, the V gene TRBV6-6; TRBD2 matches 8 bases. Germline CDR1 is MNHNY and CDR2 is SVGAGI (reference sequence). This CDR3 contains 13 residues. The V segment lost 8 bases and the J segment 4 bases; nucleotides outside the gene matches: 5. DNA of the CDR3: TGTGCCAGCCTCCCGGGGGGGGCAGATACGCAGTATTTT. Its translation is CASLPGGADTQYF.

The chain carries TRBV7-9 and TRBJ2-3; D uncertain. The germline V and J ends were trimmed by 11 bases and 1 base, with 4 bases remaining between them. This CDR3 comprises 10 residues. The germline V gene has CDR1 SEHNR and CDR2 FQNEAQ (reference sequence). The CDR3, as DNA: TGTGCCCCCGGCACAGATACGCAGTATTTT. Residues: CAPGTDTQYF.

The CDR3 reads CASGPVMGPEQFF. The DNA for the CDR3 is TGTGCCAGCGGGCCTGTTATGGGGCCTGAGCAGTTCTTC. This sequence joins TRBV28 and TRBJ2-1; a possible D gene is TRBD1 (5 bases). V was shortened by 8 bases and J by 9 bases, with 17 bases between the two germline ends. This CDR3 has 13 residues. Per germline, CDR1 MDHEN and CDR2 SYDVKM.

J is TRBJ2-6 and V is TRBV5-4, with D perhaps TRBD1 (6 bases). V dropped 0 bases and J dropped 6 bases, with 7 bases sitting between them. Germline CDR1 is SGHNT and CDR2 is YYREEE (reference sequence). This CDR3 region has 14 residues. The CDR3: CASSLDRAANVLTF. For the CDR3, the DNA is TGTGCCAGCAGCTTGGACAGGGCGGCCAACGTCCTGACTTTC.

V usage is TRBV28 and J usage is TRBJ1-3, with TRBD1 matching over 11 bases. The CDR3 loop spans 16 amino acids. The V segment lost 9 bases and the J segment 0 bases; nucleotides outside the gene matches: 7. Germline V gene sequence: CDR1 MDHEN, CDR2 SYDVKM. CDR3 sequence (DNA): TGTGCCAGGGGGACAGGGGGGGCCCACTCTGGAAACACCATATATTTT. Translating gives CARGTGGAHSGNTIYF.

The rearrangement links TRBV6-5 to TRBJ2-1; tentative D call: TRBD2 (5 bases). V lost 0 bases and J lost 8, with 5 bases in between. The germline gives CDR1 MNHEY, CDR2 SVGAGI. The CDR3 is made up of 12 amino acids. DNA for the CDR3: TGTGCCAGCAGTTACTCGGGAGATGAGCAGTTCTTC. This gives the protein CASSYSGDEQFF.

The CDR3 bases are TGTGCCAGCAGCCACTTAAGGGGGTTCGGAAACACCATATATTTT. Amino acids: CASSHLRGFGNTIYF. J is TRBJ1-3 and V is TRBV7-9; possibly TRBD1 for D (6 bases). CDR1 is SEHNR, CDR2 FQNEAQ, per germline (reference sequence). Trimming pared 5 bases from V and 4 bases from J, leaving 15 bases between. The CDR3 consists of 15 residues. Based on the CDR3 plus reference TRBV7-9 and TRBJ1-3, the full variable domain is DTGVSQNPRHKITKRGQNVTFRCDPISEHNRLYWYRQTLGQGPEFLTYFQNEAQLEKSRLLSDRFSAERPKGSFSTLEIQRTEQGDSAMYLCASSHLRGFGNTIYFGEGSWLTVV.

The rearrangement links TRBV29-1 to TRBJ2-2; D gene uncertain. The ends were cut back, 1 base at V and 0 bases at J, with 6 bases in the middle. Germline CDR1 SQVTM, CDR2 ANQGSEA. CDR3 length: 14 amino acids. The CDR3 region is CSVEASANTGELFF. The CDR3 DNA is TGCAGCGTTGAAGCGTCCGCGAACACCGGGGAGCTGTTTTTT.

The chain couples TRBV19 to TRBJ2-7; 7 nucleotides agree with TRBD2. This CDR3 region has 15 residues. Trimming removed 7 bases from V and 3 bases from J; junction bases left unmatched: 12. Germline assignment: CDR1 LNHDA and CDR2 SQIVND (reference sequence). In DNA form, the CDR3 reads TGTGCCAGTACCCCAACGGGAGGAGGTGACTACGAGCAGTACTTC. Its protein product is CASTPTGGGDYEQYF. The full variable domain, its missing parts supplied by reference TRBV19 and TRBJ2-7, is DGGITQSPKYLFRKEGQNVTLSCEQNLNHDAMYWYRQDPGQGLRLIYYSQIVNDFQKGDIAEGYSVSREKKESFPLTVTSAQKNPTAFYLCASTPTGGGDYEQYFGPGTRLTVT.

The CDR3 region is CASSPWTSGSYEQYF. DNA of the CDR3: TGTGCCAGTAGTCCTTGGACTAGCGGGAGTTACGAGCAGTACTTC. This chain uses TRBV19 with TRBJ2-7; TRBD2 matches at 13 bases. CDR1 LNHDA and CDR2 SQIVND come from the germline V gene (reference sequence). This CDR3 contains 15 residues. The ends lost 5 bases at V and 4 bases at J; junction bases unmatched: 5.

This rearrangement joins TRBV19 to TRBJ1-6; a weak D match, TRBD1 (6 bases). Germline V gene sequence: CDR1 LNHDA, CDR2 SQIVND (reference sequence). V was pared by 7 bases and J by 5 bases, with 18 bases between. The CDR3 extends over 16 amino acids. The CDR3 is CASTLGGGQNNSPLHF. CDR3 DNA sequence: TGTGCCAGTACTCTCGGTGGGGGACAAAATAATTCACCCCTCCACTTT.

The chain uses TRBV28 and TRBJ2-7; TRBD2 aligns across 14 bases. CDR1 MDHEN and CDR2 SYDVKM come from the germline V gene. This CDR3 is built from 18 residues. After removal of 6 bases from V and 5 bases from J, the junction contained 15 bases not matched to a gene. CDR3 protein: CASRGPTGTSGSRHEQYF. The CDR3 DNA follows: TGTGCCAGCAGGGGACCTACCGGGACTAGCGGGAGCAGGCACGAGCAGTACTTC.

This chain uses TRBV7-9 with TRBJ2-3; possible D gene TRBD2, 5 bases. CDR3 length equals 15 residues. Trimming took off 5 bases at V and 4 bases at J, with 16 bases between the two ends. The germline V gene encodes CDR1 SEHNR and CDR2 FQNEAQ (reference sequence). CDR3 sequence: CASSRITRNPDTQYF. The CDR3, as DNA: TGTGCCAGCAGCCGGATCACTAGGAATCCAGATACGCAGTATTTT.

The chain combines TRBV12-2 with TRBJ2-7; TRBD1, the D gene given by the table, was not confirmed from the DNA. TRBV12-2 is classified as a pseudogene. The CDR3 has 14 residues. The chain's CDR3 is CASRLGTGYYEQYF. The CDR3 DNA reads as TGTGCAAGTCGCTTAGGGACAGGGTACTACGAGCAGTACTTC.

The chain combines TRBV5-1 with TRBJ1-4, with TRBD1 matching over 12 bases. The CDR3 runs to 17 residues. The germline V gene encodes CDR1 SGHRS and CDR2 YFSETQ. V shed 3 bases, J shed 5 bases, and the junction held 8 bases outside the gene matches. The CDR3 sequence: CASSSEGTGGANEKLFF. CDR3 bases: TGCGCCAGCAGCTCAGAAGGGACAGGGGGCGCAAATGAAAAACTGTTTTTT.

J is TRBJ2-1 and V is TRBV6-1, with 9 bases lining up with TRBD2. The CDR3 is 15 residues long. Germline V gene sequence: CDR1 MNHNS, CDR2 SASEGT. Losses at the gene ends were 6 bases for V and 3 bases for J; bases not matched to a gene: 6. The DNA of the CDR3 is TGTGCCAGCAGCCCCGCGGGGGGGGACTACAATGAGCAGTTCTTC. It yields the protein CASSPAGGDYNEQFF.